A selection of T cell receptor beta chains follows, all from one sample in a study of shared clonotypes between healthy human individuals. The assay was immunoSEQ multiplex PCR, and TCRdb's table has in-frame clones only and misses some. The sample includes some 450,000 clones, roughly four fifths of them seen just once. The specimen was PBMCs. The receptors originated from a woman aged 40-49 years in good health. Some clones in this sample may be carry-over from other donors' samples. Each CDR3 is given with its conserved first and last residue. A D gene is named only where the DNA matches it firmly.

CDR3 protein,CDR3 DNA,J gene,D gene,V gene
CASSQGPGGEPQHF,TGTGCCAGCAGCCAGGGGCCAGGGGGGGAGCCCCAGCATTTT,TRBJ1-5,TRBD1,TRBV4-2
CASSEGTEYPPAKNIQYF,TGTGCCAGCAGCGAGGGGACAGAATACCCCCCGGCCAAAAACATTCAGTACTTC,TRBJ2-4,TRBD1,TRBV9
CASSVEGSVYNEQFF,TGTGCCAGCAGCGTAGAAGGAAGCGTCTACAATGAGCAGTTCTTC,TRBJ2-1,.,TRBV9
CASSPPSGSANYGYTF,TGTGCCAGCAGCCCTCCGAGTGGGTCGGCTAACTATGGCTACACCTTC,TRBJ1-2,.,TRBV28
CAWAVGASGSDTQYF,TGTGCCTGGGCTGTCGGGGCTAGCGGCTCAGATACGCAGTATTTT,TRBJ2-3,TRBD2,TRBV30
CAWSPMLDNTEAFF,TGTGCCTGGAGTCCGATGCTGGACAACACTGAAGCTTTCTTT,TRBJ1-1,.,TRBV30
CASSSDRGLSYEQYF,TGTGCCAGCAGCTCGGACAGGGGACTCTCCTACGAGCAGTACTTC,TRBJ2-7,TRBD1,TRBV6-5
CASSYGGRLETQYF,TGTGCCAGCAGTTACGGCGGACGCCTGGAGACCCAGTACTTC,TRBJ2-5,.,TRBV6-5
CASSPYTILAKNIQYF,TGTGCCAGCTCACCTTATACGATTCTAGCCAAAAACATTCAGTACTTC,TRBJ2-4,.,TRBV18
CASSFLAGSSTDTQYF,TGTGCCAGCAGTTTCCTAGCGGGATCTAGCACAGATACGCAGTATTTT,TRBJ2-3,TRBD2,TRBV27
CASSFSVSDTQYF,TGTGCCAGCAGCTTCTCCGTGTCAGATACGCAGTATTTT,TRBJ2-3,.,TRBV11-2